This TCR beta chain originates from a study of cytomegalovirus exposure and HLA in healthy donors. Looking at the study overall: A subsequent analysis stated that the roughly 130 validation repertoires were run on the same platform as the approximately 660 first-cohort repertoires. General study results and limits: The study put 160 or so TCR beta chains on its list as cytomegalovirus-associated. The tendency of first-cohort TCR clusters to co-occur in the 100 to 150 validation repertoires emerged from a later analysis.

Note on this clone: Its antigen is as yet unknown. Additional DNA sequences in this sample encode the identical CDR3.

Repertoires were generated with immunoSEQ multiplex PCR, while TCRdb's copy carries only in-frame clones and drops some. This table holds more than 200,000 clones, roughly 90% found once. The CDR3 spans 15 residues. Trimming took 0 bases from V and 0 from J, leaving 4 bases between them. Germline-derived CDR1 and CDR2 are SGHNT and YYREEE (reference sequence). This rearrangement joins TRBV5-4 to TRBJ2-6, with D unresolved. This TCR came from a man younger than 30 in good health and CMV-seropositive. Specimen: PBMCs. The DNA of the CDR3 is TGTGCCAGCAGCTTGGCCAGCTCTGGGGCCAACGTCCTGACTTTC. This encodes CASSLASSGANVLTF.